A selection of T cell receptor beta chains follows, all from one sample in a study of T-cell reconstitution after alpha-beta-depleted transplantation in children. MiXCR, run by TCRdb on the PCR reads, gives a single entry per CDR3 protein. Of over 80,000 distinct CDR3 sequences listed, 23% are singletons. The source was PBMCs, collected before TCRalphabeta/CD19-depleted stem cell transplant. These receptors came from a boy aged 2 to 10 with acute lymphoblastic leukemia, due to receive a stem cell transplant. The CDR3 runs from the conserved cysteine through the conserved F or W. D genes are given only for firm matches. Clone sizes are given selectively: once, few, many, or a class where the clone is expanded.

clone_size: many
d_call: -
j_call: TRBJ2-2
v_call: TRBV3-1
cdr3_aa: CASSQDSGSGELFF
cdr3_nt: TGTGCCAGCAGCCAAGATTCGGGGTCCGGGGAGCTGTTTTTT

clone_size: few
d_call: -
j_call: TRBJ2-1
v_call: TRBV29-1
cdr3_aa: CSVAGDRLRHEQFF
cdr3_nt: TGCAGCGTTGCCGGGGACCGCTTAAGGCATGAGCAGTTCTTC

clone_size: many
d_call: TRBD2
j_call: TRBJ2-1
v_call: TRBV29-1
cdr3_aa: CSVVPGTSGYNEQFF
cdr3_nt: TGCAGCGTTGTACCCGGGACTAGCGGCTACAATGAGCAGTTCTTC

clone_size: -
d_call: -
j_call: TRBJ2-5
v_call: TRBV12-3/TRBV12-4
cdr3_aa: CASSLSSGAVIETQYF
cdr3_nt: TGTGCCAGCAGTTTAAGTTCGGGAGCGGTTATAGAGACCCAGTACTTC

clone_size: -
d_call: -
j_call: TRBJ2-1
v_call: TRBV7-2
cdr3_aa: CASSYQAGENEQFF
cdr3_nt: TGTGCCAGCAGCTACCAAGCCGGGGAGAATGAGCAGTTCTTC

clone_size: medium-sized
d_call: TRBD2
j_call: TRBJ2-1
v_call: TRBV4-1
cdr3_aa: CASSAGGSYNEQFF
cdr3_nt: TGCGCCAGCAGTGCGGGAGGCTCCTACAATGAGCAGTTCTTC

clone_size: few
d_call: -
j_call: TRBJ2-1
v_call: TRBV20-1
cdr3_aa: CSARGDLSSYNEQFF
cdr3_nt: TGCAGTGCTAGGGGCGACTTAAGCTCCTACAATGAGCAGTTCTTC

clone_size: -
d_call: -
j_call: TRBJ2-1
v_call: TRBV9
cdr3_aa: CASSVGGHPDNEQFF
cdr3_nt: TGTGCCAGCAGCGTAGGTGGGCATCCGGACAATGAGCAGTTCTTC

clone_size: few
d_call: TRBD1
j_call: TRBJ1-1
v_call: TRBV6-5
cdr3_aa: CASSLDRAIAFF
cdr3_nt: TGTGCCAGCAGCCTGGACAGGGCGATAGCTTTCTTT

clone_size: -
d_call: -
j_call: TRBJ1-5
v_call: TRBV28
cdr3_aa: CASRPQKGSLQPQHF
cdr3_nt: TGTGCCAGCAGACCCCAGAAGGGAAGTTTACAGCCCCAGCATTTT

clone_size: few
d_call: TRBD2
j_call: TRBJ2-2
v_call: TRBV20-1
cdr3_aa: CSARGTSGDRSTGELFF
cdr3_nt: TGCAGTGCTAGGGGGACTAGCGGAGATCGGAGCACCGGGGAGCTGTTTTTT

clone_size: few
d_call: -
j_call: TRBJ2-2
v_call: TRBV27
cdr3_aa: CASSQTNTGELFF
cdr3_nt: TGTGCCAGCAGCCAGACTAACACCGGGGAGCTGTTTTTT